Shown below are 20 T cell receptor beta chains from a single sample sequenced in a study of shared clonotypes between healthy human individuals. Sequencing used immunoSEQ multiplex PCR; TCRdb keeps in-frame clones, though not all of them. The sample lists some 790,000 clones; around 77% were seen once. The sample was memory CD4+ T cells sorted from blood. Subset specified: CD45RA-negative fraction. Every receptor here comes from a woman under 40 in good health.

J is TRBJ2-3 and V is TRBV7-9; D call uncertain. Trimming removed 1 base at V and 3 bases at J, with 8 bases between. The CDR3 is 14 amino acids. The V gene's germline CDR1 is SEHNR and CDR2 FQNEAQ (reference sequence). CDR3 sequence reads: CASSLDAATDTQYF. CDR3 DNA sequence: TGTGCCAGCAGCTTAGATGCTGCGACAGATACGCAGTATTTT. Full variable domain (outside the CDR3, taken from reference TRBV7-9 and TRBJ2-3): DTGVSQNPRHKITKRGQNVTFRCDPISEHNRLYWYRQTLGQGPEFLTYFQNEAQLEKSRLLSDRFSAERPKGSFSTLEIQRTEQGDSAMYLCASSLDAATDTQYFGPGTRLTVL.

The chain recombines TRBV7-9 with TRBJ1-2, with TRBD1 identical over 8 bases. J gave up 3 bases and V 3 bases, and 12 bases lay outside the gene matches. The germline V gene encodes CDR1 SEHNR and CDR2 FQNEAQ (reference sequence). The CDR3 totals 17 residues. CDR3 residues: CASSFKEDRDRYYGYTF. The CDR3 region has the DNA TGTGCCAGCAGCTTCAAGGAGGACAGGGACCGGTACTATGGCTACACCTTC.

In its sample, this clone was seen a few times. V and J are TRBV7-8 and TRBJ1-4, with a weak D call TRBD1 (6 bases). The V end was cut by 5 bases, the J end by 5 bases, with 18 bases between. This CDR3 comprises 16 residues. CDR1 and CDR2 (germline): SGHVS, FQNEAQ. The CDR3 bases are TGTGCCAGCAGCACGGGCCCGGGCCAGGGGAATGAAAAACTGTTTTTT. Translating gives CASSTGPGQGNEKLFF.

This chain uses TRBV10-2 with TRBJ1-2, with 9 bases fitting TRBD1. The CDR3 contains 12 residues. Germline values: CDR1 WSHSY, CDR2 SAAADI. V dropped 6 bases and J dropped 6; count of bases not matched to a gene: 2. The CDR3 is CASSTGGNGYTF. The DNA for the CDR3 is TGCGCCAGCAGCACAGGGGGCAATGGCTACACCTTC.

This chain joins TRBV19 and TRBJ2-5, with D perhaps matching TRBD1 or TRBD2 (6 bases each). Germline V gene sequence: CDR1 LNHDA, CDR2 SQIVND (reference sequence). The CDR3 totals 13 residues. V shed 9 bases and J shed 3 bases, with 14 bases lying between them. The CDR3 nucleotides read TGTGCCAGCGGCCGGAGGGGGAAAGAGACCCAGTACTTC. It codes for CASGRRGKETQYF.

The CDR3 is CARQGRPPVNQPQHF. The CDR3 nucleotides read TGTGCCAGACAGGGCCGGCCGCCGGTAAATCAGCCCCAGCATTTT. The rearrangement links TRBV11-2 to TRBJ1-5, with D perhaps matching TRBD1 (6 bases). Germline V gives CDR1 SGHAT, CDR2 FQNNGV. V lost 9 bases and J 4 bases, leaving 19 bases between the germline ends. The CDR3 totals 15 residues. Variable domain in full (rest from reference TRBV11-2 and TRBJ1-5): EAGVAQSPRYKIIEKRQSVAFWCNPISGHATLYWYQQILGQGPKLLIQFQNNGVVDDSQLPKDRFSAERLKGVDSTLKIQPAKLEDSAVYLCARQGRPPVNQPQHFGDGTRLSIL.

This chain joins TRBV2 and TRBJ2-2; 7 nucleotides line up with TRBD1. J gave up 2 bases and V 8 bases, and 5 bases lay outside the gene matches. The CDR3 totals 14 residues. The germline V gene encodes CDR1 SNHLY and CDR2 FYNNEI. CDR3 in amino acids: CASLGTVNTGELFF. The CDR3 bases are TGTGCCAGCCTAGGGACAGTCAACACCGGGGAGCTGTTTTTT.

The chain links TRBV28 to TRBJ2-7; weak D call: TRBD2 (5 bases). Germline V CDR1 and CDR2: MDHEN, SYDVKM. This CDR3 comprises 13 residues. Deletions cut 6 bases from V and 3 bases from J, with 12 bases between. CDR3 sequence (DNA): TGTGCCAGCAGGGACTCCAGCCACTACGAGCAGTACTTC. Protein product: CASRDSSHYEQYF.

The V call is TRBV6-5, the J call TRBJ2-7; TRBD2 aligns across 8 bases. CDR1 and CDR2 from the germline V gene are MNHEY and SVGAGI. This CDR3 has 14 residues. V lost 5 bases, J lost 0 bases, and 3 bases stayed unmatched. The CDR3 here is CASSPSGSSYEQYF. The CDR3 region has the DNA TGTGCCAGCAGTCCCAGCGGGAGCTCCTACGAGCAGTACTTC.

The chain combines TRBV27 with TRBJ2-6; TRBD1 agrees at 7 bases. V gave up 6 bases and J gave up 2 bases; unmatched junction bases: 4. Per germline, CDR1 MNHEY and CDR2 SMNVEV (reference sequence). The CDR3 is 15 amino acids. The CDR3 coding sequence is TGTGCCAGCAGGCGGCAGGGGGCTGGGGCCAACGTCCTGACTTTC. Its translation: CASRRQGAGANVLTF.

The chain links TRBV18 to TRBJ1-2, with unresolved D. Germline assignment: CDR1 KGHSH and CDR2 LQKENI. The CDR3 loop spans 13 amino acids. Trimming stripped 0 bases from V and 6 bases from J, with 8 bases between. The CDR3 here is CASSPPSGHGYTF. CDR3 sequence (DNA): TGTGCCAGCTCACCACCCTCCGGCCATGGCTACACCTTC. Variable domain in full (rest from reference TRBV18 and TRBJ1-2): NAGVMQNPRHLVRRRGQEARLRCSPMKGHSHVYWYRQLPEEGLKFMVYLQKENIIDESGMPKERFSAEFPKEGPSILRIQQVVRGDSAAYFCASSPPSGHGYTFGSGTRLTVV.

For this clone: Other DNA sequences in this specimen translate into the identical CDR3. The chain has TRBV28 and TRBJ1-5; 11 positions match TRBD1. The V gene end was trimmed by 6 bases and the J gene end by 7 bases; junction bases not matched to a gene: 5. CDR1 is MDHEN, CDR2 SYDVKM, per germline. This CDR3 comprises 14 residues. CDR3 amino acids: CASRPGQGAQPQHF. The CDR3 bases are TGTGCCAGCAGACCAGGACAGGGGGCACAGCCCCAGCATTTT. The complete variable domain, with remaining parts taken from reference TRBV28 and TRBJ1-5, reads DVKVTQSSRYLVKRTGEKVFLECVQDMDHENMFWYRQDPGLGLRLIYFSYDVKMKEKGDIPEGYSVSREKKERFSLILESASTNQTSMYLCASRPGQGAQPQHFGDGTRLSIL.

The rearrangement uses TRBV6-4 and TRBJ2-3, with 8 bases aligning to TRBD1. Losses at the gene ends were 9 bases for V and 3 bases for J; bases not matched to a gene: 5. Germline V gives CDR1 MRHNA, CDR2 SNTAGT. The CDR3 sequence is 13 residues long. CDR3 nucleotide sequence: TGTGCCAGGGACAGGGAAGAGACAGATACGCAGTATTTT. Its translation is CARDREETDTQYF.

On this clone itself: Other DNA sequences in this sample translate to the same CDR3. The chain joins TRBV5-1 to TRBJ1-1; D might be TRBD1 (6 bases). This CDR3 is 14 amino acids long. The V end was cut by 1 base, the J end by 1 base, with 8 bases between. Germline CDR1 is SGHRS and CDR2 is YFSETQ. For the CDR3, the DNA is TGCGCCAGCAGCTTGCAGGGGCGGAACACTGAAGCTTTCTTT. Translation: CASSLQGRNTEAFF.

This clone came up a few times. The chain links TRBV2 to TRBJ1-5, with 7 nucleotides matching TRBD1. The germline V gene has CDR1 SNHLY and CDR2 FYNNEI. V shed 5 bases, J shed 4 bases, and the junction held 8 bases outside the gene matches. CDR3 length: 15 amino acids. The DNA for the CDR3 is TGTGCCAGCAGTCAAGGGGGCCGGGGTAATCAGCCCCAGCATTTT. It translates to CASSQGGRGNQPQHF. The variable domain in full, with the rest retrieved from reference TRBV2 and TRBJ1-5, is EPEVTQTPSHQVTQMGQEVILRCVPISNHLYFYWYRQILGQKVEFLVSFYNNEISEKSEIFDDQFSVERPDGSNFTLKIRSTKLEDSAMYFCASSQGGRGNQPQHFGDGTRLSIL.

The CDR3 reads CASRYRGGSYEQYF. The DNA of the CDR3 is TGTGCCAGCAGGTATAGGGGGGGGTCCTACGAGCAGTACTTC. This chain uses TRBV28 with TRBJ2-7, with a tentative D call TRBD2 (7 bases). V was trimmed by 6 bases and J by 1 base, leaving 13 bases between them. The germline gives CDR1 MDHEN, CDR2 SYDVKM. The CDR3 sequence is 14 residues long.

This clone was seen at least ten times. V usage is TRBV7-2 and J usage is TRBJ2-3; 8 bases map to TRBD2. Losses at the gene ends were 7 bases for V and 0 bases for J; bases not matched to a gene: 6. This CDR3 spans 15 amino acids. Germline V CDR1 and CDR2: SGHTA, FQGNSA. In DNA, the CDR3 is TGTGCCAGCACCTTTAGCGGGACTAGCACAGATACGCAGTATTTT. Translating it yields CASTFSGTSTDTQYF. Using reference TRBV7-2 and TRBJ2-3 for the parts outside the CDR3, the full variable domain is GAGVSQSPSNKVTEKGKDVELRCDPISGHTALYWYRQSLGQGLEFLIYFQGNSAPDKSGLPSDRFSAERTGGSVSTLTIQRTQQEDSAVYLCASTFSGTSTDTQYFGPGTRLTVL.

The rearrangement joins TRBV27 to TRBJ1-5; D gene unclear. The CDR3 contains 15 residues. Germline loops: CDR1 MNHEY, CDR2 SMNVEV (reference sequence). The V and J ends lost 0 bases and 3 bases respectively, with 9 bases between them. The CDR3 region is CASSLSHGDNQPQHF. The CDR3 DNA is TGTGCCAGCAGTTTATCGCACGGGGACAATCAGCCCCAGCATTTT.

The chain is built from TRBV7-9 and TRBJ2-1; tentatively, D is TRBD1 (5 bases). Germline CDR1 is SEHNR and CDR2 is FQNEAQ (reference sequence). Deletions cut 8 bases from V and 4 bases from J, with 18 bases between. CDR3 length: 15 amino acids. Here the CDR3 DNA reads TGTGCCAGCGCTCTCCCTGGGGCCACTTACAATGAGCAGTTCTTC. Encoded protein: CASALPGATYNEQFF.

The V call is TRBV10-2, the J call TRBJ1-3; tentatively, D is TRBD1 (6 bases). The CDR3 has 14 amino acids. Germline CDR1 WSHSY, CDR2 SAAADI. Between the trimmed V and J ends, which lost 6 bases and 1 base, there was a span of 10 bases. The CDR3 coding sequence is TGCGCCAGCAGCCAGGGGATTTCTGGAAACACCATATATTTT. As protein: CASSQGISGNTIYF.